The present TCR beta chain was sequenced within a study of blood T cell repertoires in COVID-19. This CDR3 comprises 17 residues. Trimming took 3 bases from V and 2 from J; bases not matched to a gene: 2. In germline, CDR1 is KGHSH, CDR2 LQKENI. Assay: immunoSEQ multiplex PCR; the TCRdb copy retains only in-frame clones and omits some. This repertoire shows tens of thousands of clones, around 73% found once; its top ten account for 16%. The sequenced material came from peripheral blood. This TCR came from a man aged 65 to 85 with acute or convalescent COVID-19. V is TRBV18 and J is TRBJ1-6; 12 positions agree with TRBD1. CDR3 nucleotide sequence: TGTGCCAGCTCACCGGGACAGGGGGCGACCTATAATTCACCCCTCCACTTT. It yields the protein CASSPGQGATYNSPLHF.